These 6 T cell receptor beta chains came from one sample sequenced in a study of blood T cell repertoires in COVID-19 (TCRdb year 2020). Libraries were prepared through the immunoSEQ multiplex PCR assay. The source is immuneACCESS, and TCRdb retained only in-frame sequences with V and J called. Part of the clones is not carried over; for the studies checked, unresolved V genes explain less than half of this, and the remainder is unexplained. A total of 95,000 to 150,000 clones appear in this sample, roughly four fifths of them only once. The top ten hold about 12% of the sample. The specimen sequenced was peripheral blood. The source is a human donor in a cohort sampled during active COVID-19.

The chain is built from TRBV5-8 and TRBJ2-4; possibly TRBD1 for D (6 bases). This CDR3 has 14 amino acids. V lost 4 bases and J lost 1, with 9 bases in between. Germline V lookup: CDR1 SGHTS, CDR2 YDEGEE. CDR3 loop: CASSQQGAKNIQYF. The CDR3 coding sequence is TGTGCCAGCAGCCAGCAGGGGGCCAAAAACATTCAGTACTTC.

The rearrangement uses TRBV12-3 or TRBV12-4 and TRBJ1-5; the D gene is possibly TRBD1 (5 bases). Trimming took off 5 bases at V and 6 bases at J, with 11 bases between the two ends. This CDR3 is 13 amino acids long. The CDR3 region is CASSIPGRQPQHF. The DNA of the CDR3 is TGTGCCAGCAGTATCCCAGGGCGTCAGCCCCAGCATTTT.

The chain recombines TRBV6-1 with TRBJ2-2; the match to TRBD1 covers 9 bases. With 1 base clipped from V and 7 bases from J, the junction kept 10 bases outside the gene matches. CDR1 is MNHNS and CDR2 is SASEGT in the germline V gene. CDR3 size: 17 residues. For the CDR3, the DNA is TGTGCCAGCAGTGAAGTAATGGGACAGGGCTTCGGCGGGGAGCTGTTTTTT. The encoded protein is CASSEVMGQGFGGELFF.

This clone was counted once. V usage is TRBV6-1 and J usage is TRBJ2-2; TRBD1 is a possible D gene (7 bases). The CDR3 is 14 residues long. The germline CDR1 and CDR2 sequences are MNHNS and SASEGT. Trimming shortened V by 3 bases and J by 7 bases, and 12 bases separated the two germline ends. The CDR3: CASSDSGGHGELFF. In nucleotides, the CDR3 is TGTGCCAGCAGTGATTCAGGGGGGCACGGGGAGCTGTTTTTT.

This clone was observed a few times. CDR3 bases: TGTGCCAGCAGATTACAGGGGGACGGTCAGCCCCAGCATTTT. It yields the protein CASRLQGDGQPQHF. V gene TRBV6-6 combines with J gene TRBJ1-5; 8 nucleotides line up with TRBD1. After removal of 6 bases from V and 6 bases from J, the junction contained 7 bases not matched to a gene. This CDR3 comprises 14 residues. Per the germline V gene, CDR1 is MNHNY and CDR2 is SVGAGI (reference sequence).

The CDR3 coding sequence is TGTGCCAGCAGTCCAAAAGCGACAGGGCAAGGCGCAAATTCACCCCTCCACTTT. Protein sequence: CASSPKATGQGANSPLHF. V is TRBV6-6 and J is TRBJ1-6; 7 bases line up with TRBD1. Germline CDR1 MNHNY, CDR2 SVGAGI (reference sequence). Trimming cost V 5 bases and J 7 bases; bases outside gene matches: 17. There are 18 residues in the CDR3.